A single sample is the source of the 9 T cell receptor beta chains below, sequenced in a study of T cells in Graves' hyperthyroidism and ophthalmopathy. TCR beta CDR3 regions were amplified from RNA transcripts. The HTBI primer set was used in a first-round RT-PCR of the TCR CDR3. TCRdb redid the calling of the multiplex PCR reads with MiXCR, one entry per CDR3 protein. The table includes about 590,000 distinct CDR3 sequences, about 14% detected once. Specimen: blood. The source of these receptors is a woman aged 18-29 years with Graves' ophthalmopathy.

This clonotype was observed at least ten times. The chain combines TRBV6-2 or TRBV6-3 with TRBJ1-5; 12 positions agree with TRBD1. Per the germline V gene, CDR1 is MNHEY and CDR2 is SVGEGT. The CDR3 extends over 16 amino acids. V trimming: 8 bases; J trimming: 5 bases; junction bases outside the gene matches: 10. CDR3 nucleotide sequence: TGTGCCAGCGGGATTCCGGGACAGGGGGCTCATCAGCCCCAGCATTTT. Its translation is CASGIPGQGAHQPQHF.

The chain combines TRBV7-6 with TRBJ2-1, with D possibly TRBD2 on 5 matching bases. Germline V gives CDR1 SGHVS, CDR2 FNYEAQ. The V and J ends lost 0 bases and 0 bases respectively, with 21 bases between them. The length of the CDR3 is 20 residues. The CDR3 sequence is CASSLALRRQVADSYNEQFF. In nucleotides, the CDR3 is TGTGCCAGCAGCTTAGCGTTAAGGAGGCAGGTCGCCGACTCCTACAATGAGCAGTTCTTC.

The rearrangement uses TRBV7-8 and TRBJ2-1; 13 bases are a match to TRBD2. Germline V gene lookup returns CDR1 SGHVS and CDR2 FQNEAQ. Trimming took 3 bases from V and 5 from J; bases not matched to a gene: 4. CDR3 size: 16 residues. DNA of the CDR3: TGTGCCAGCAGCTTGGAGGGACTAGCGGGGCACAATGAGCAGTTCTTC. Protein sequence: CASSLEGLAGHNEQFF.

This clonotype appeared a single time. The V gene is TRBV24-1, the J gene TRBJ2-2; the D gene could be TRBD1 or TRBD2 (5 bases each). V shed 1 base and J shed 0 bases, with 11 bases lying between them. Per the germline V gene, CDR1 is KGHDR and CDR2 is SFDVKD. The CDR3 extends over 17 amino acids. The CDR3 reads CATSDFTRGANTGELFF. Here the CDR3 DNA reads TGTGCCACCAGTGATTTTACGAGGGGCGCGAACACCGGGGAGCTGTTTTTT.

The chain carries TRBV6-2 or TRBV6-3 and TRBJ2-7, with D unclear. The CDR3 has 13 amino acids. CDR1 is MNHEY and CDR2 is SVGEGT in the germline V gene. V lost 6 bases and J lost 4, with 13 bases in between. This CDR3 is CASSKRTSYEQYF. The CDR3 DNA follows: TGTGCCAGCAGCAAGCGCACGAGTTACGAGCAGTACTTC.

In this sample, this clonotype turned up a few times. As DNA, the CDR3 is TGTGCCAGCAGCCAAGCCCGGGAGCTGTACCAAGAGACCCAGTACTTC. Residues: CASSQARELYQETQYF. The genes are TRBV14 and TRBJ2-5; D possibly corresponds to TRBD2 (6 bases). The V gene's germline CDR1 is SGHDN and CDR2 FVKESK. The ends were cut back, 1 base at V and 0 bases at J, with 12 bases in the middle. CDR3 length: 16 amino acids.

This clonotype was recorded many times. The chain is built from TRBV7-2 and TRBJ2-4, with D tentatively TRBD1 (5 bases). The ends were cut back, 7 bases at V and 9 bases at J, with 19 bases in the middle. CDR1 is SGHTA and CDR2 is FQGNSA in the germline V gene. CDR3 length equals 14 residues. The CDR3 reads CASTQGQGRGIQYF. CDR3 in DNA: TGTGCCAGCACCCAAGGGCAGGGAAGGGGCATTCAGTACTTC. The entire variable domain, with the rest obtained from reference TRBV7-2 and TRBJ2-4, is as follows: GAGVSQSPSNKVTEKGKDVELRCDPISGHTALYWYRQSLGQGLEFLIYFQGNSAPDKSGLPSDRFSAERTGGSVSTLTIQRTQQEDSAVYLCASTQGQGRGIQYFGAGTRLSVL.

In this sample, this clonotype turned up many times. The V and J genes are TRBV28 and TRBJ2-7; 7 nucleotides align to TRBD1. The CDR3 runs to 23 residues. The germline V gene has CDR1 MDHEN and CDR2 SYDVKM. Trimming took 5 bases from V and 1 from J; bases not matched to a gene: 32. The CDR3 bases are TGTGCCAGCAGTAATCTGGGGACAGAAACCCCTGGCGGCGTGTACAGGGTTTCCTACGAGCAGTACTTC. Protein product: CASSNLGTETPGGVYRVSYEQYF.

The sample holds many counts of this clonotype. This chain connects TRBV3-1 to TRBJ2-7, with TRBD1 identical over 7 bases. Unmatched junction bases numbered 13, after V lost 3 bases and J lost 8 bases. CDR3 length: 15 amino acids. Germline lookup yields CDR1 LGHDT and CDR2 YNNKEL (reference sequence). As DNA, the CDR3 is TGTGCCAGCAGCCATGCCCGGACAGGAAGAGGCCAGCAGTACTTC. This gives the protein CASSHARTGRGQQYF.